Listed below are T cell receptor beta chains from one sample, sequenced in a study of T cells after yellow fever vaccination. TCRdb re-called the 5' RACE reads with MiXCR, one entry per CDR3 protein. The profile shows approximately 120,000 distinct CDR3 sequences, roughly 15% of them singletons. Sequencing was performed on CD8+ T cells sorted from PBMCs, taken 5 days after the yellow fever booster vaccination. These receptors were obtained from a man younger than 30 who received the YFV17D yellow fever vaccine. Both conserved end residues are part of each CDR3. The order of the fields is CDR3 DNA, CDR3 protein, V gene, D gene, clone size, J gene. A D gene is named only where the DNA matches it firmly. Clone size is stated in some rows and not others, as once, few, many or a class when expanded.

DNA: TGTGCCAGCAGCGCAGAGACTAGCGGGAGCCATGAGCAGTTCTTC
CDR3: CASSAETSGSHEQFF
V: TRBV9
D: TRBD2
size: many
J: TRBJ2-1

DNA: TGTGCCAGCAGCTTGGCCGTCGGCACTGAAGCTTTCTTT
CDR3: CASSLAVGTEAFF
V: TRBV5-6
D: NA
size: NA
J: TRBJ1-1

DNA: TGTGCTAGCAGCTCCTGGACAGGGGCCCCCTCTGGGGCCAACGTCCTGACTTTC
CDR3: CASSSWTGAPSGANVLTF
V: TRBV7-7
D: TRBD1
size: NA
J: TRBJ2-6

DNA: TGTGCCAGCAAGACTAGCGCTTTCAATGAGCAGTTCTTC
CDR3: CASKTSAFNEQFF
V: TRBV11-2
D: TRBD2
size: NA
J: TRBJ2-1

DNA: TGCGCCAGCAGCCAAGTTATGGAGAACCAGCCCCAGCATTTT
CDR3: CASSQVMENQPQHF
V: TRBV4-1
D: NA
size: few
J: TRBJ1-5

DNA: TGTGCCAGCAGCCCGCCAGGGGCCGAGCAGTACTTC
CDR3: CASSPPGAEQYF
V: TRBV12-3/TRBV12-4
D: NA
size: NA
J: TRBJ2-7

DNA: TGCGCCAGCAGCCCGCAGAGCGGGGGGACCAAAAACATTCAGTACTTC
CDR3: CASSPQSGGTKNIQYF
V: TRBV5-1
D: TRBD2
size: few
J: TRBJ2-4

DNA: TGTGCCACCAGCAGAGATGGACGCCCCACAGATACGCAGTATTTT
CDR3: CATSRDGRPTDTQYF
V: TRBV15
D: NA
size: medium-sized
J: TRBJ2-3

DNA: TGCGCCAGCAGCCAAGATCTCAGGGGAGCAACTAATGAAAAACTGTTTTTT
CDR3: CASSQDLRGATNEKLFF
V: TRBV4-1
D: NA
size: few
J: TRBJ1-4

DNA: TGTGCCAGCAGCCTAGCCCCAGGGTTGGTCAATGAGCAGTTCTTC
CDR3: CASSLAPGLVNEQFF
V: TRBV7-9
D: NA
size: few
J: TRBJ2-1

DNA: TGCGCCAGCAACCAAGTGGGGCAATATCACACCGGGGAGCTGTTTTTT
CDR3: CASNQVGQYHTGELFF
V: TRBV4-3
D: NA
size: NA
J: TRBJ2-2

DNA: TGCAGTGCTAGAGCACAGGGTGATCAGCCCCAGCATTTT
CDR3: CSARAQGDQPQHF
V: TRBV20-1
D: NA
size: NA
J: TRBJ1-5

DNA: TGCGCCAGCAGCCAAGGCCCGGGGACGGCAAACACCGGGGAGCTGTTTTTT
CDR3: CASSQGPGTANTGELFF
V: TRBV4-1
D: NA
size: NA
J: TRBJ2-2

DNA: TGTGCCAGCAGTCCTAAGACAGGCCCGGATACGCAGTATTTT
CDR3: CASSPKTGPDTQYF
V: TRBV12-3/TRBV12-4
D: NA
size: many
J: TRBJ2-3

DNA: TGTGCCAGCTCACCAAGAGTAGCGGGGAACAATGAGCAGTTCTTC
CDR3: CASSPRVAGNNEQFF
V: TRBV18
D: TRBD2
size: NA
J: TRBJ2-1

DNA: TGTGCCATCAGTGAGTCAGGACTCAGCCATGGCTACAATGAGCAGTTCTTC
CDR3: CAISESGLSHGYNEQFF
V: TRBV10-3
D: NA
size: few
J: TRBJ2-1

DNA: TGTGCCAGCAGCCAAAACTTAGATACGCAGTATTTT
CDR3: CASSQNLDTQYF
V: TRBV7-8
D: NA
size: few
J: TRBJ2-3

DNA: TGCAGTGCCACAGAGGCGATTTATGGGGCGAACACTGAAGCTTTCTTT
CDR3: CSATEAIYGANTEAFF
V: TRBV20-1
D: NA
size: NA
J: TRBJ1-1

DNA: TGTGCCAGCAGTGAGACCACAGGGGGCGCCTACAATGAGCAGTTCTTC
CDR3: CASSETTGGAYNEQFF
V: TRBV6-1
D: TRBD1
size: NA
J: TRBJ2-1

DNA: TGTGCCAGTAGTATCCCGGGGGTTCAGGACGAGCAGTACTTC
CDR3: CASSIPGVQDEQYF
V: TRBV19
D: NA
size: few
J: TRBJ2-7

DNA: TGTGCCAGCACCCCGGACGCAGTCACATATGGCTACACCTTC
CDR3: CASTPDAVTYGYTF
V: TRBV12-3/TRBV12-4
D: NA
size: few
J: TRBJ1-2

DNA: TGTGCCTGGAGTGTACCCACACCCGTGGAAGCTTTCTTT
CDR3: CAWSVPTPVEAFF
V: TRBV30
D: NA
size: NA
J: TRBJ1-1

DNA: TGTGCCAGCAGGGGAGGGGGCGGCTACACCTTC
CDR3: CASRGGGGYTF
V: TRBV27
D: TRBD1
size: few
J: TRBJ1-2

DNA: TGTGCCATCAGAACCGGGACAGGGGTAGATACGCAGTATTTT
CDR3: CAIRTGTGVDTQYF
V: TRBV10-3
D: TRBD1
size: NA
J: TRBJ2-3

DNA: TGCGCCAGCAGCCAAGAAGGGACGCCACCTGAGCAGTTCTTC
CDR3: CASSQEGTPPEQFF
V: TRBV4-1
D: NA
size: NA
J: TRBJ2-1

DNA: TGCGCCAGCAGCCCACCCGGGGACAGGAGACTCATGAACACTGAAGCTTTCTTT
CDR3: CASSPPGDRRLMNTEAFF
V: TRBV5-1
D: TRBD1
size: NA
J: TRBJ1-1

DNA: TGTGCCACCGCCCCCCGGGACAGAGATAATTCACCCCTCCACTTT
CDR3: CATAPRDRDNSPLHF
V: TRBV10-3
D: TRBD1
size: NA
J: TRBJ1-6

DNA: TGTGCCAGCAGCGAGCCCGGGAAACCCTACGAGCAGTACTTC
CDR3: CASSEPGKPYEQYF
V: TRBV5-6
D: NA
size: NA
J: TRBJ2-7

DNA: TGCGCCAGCAGCCAAGGTATCCAGGAAATGGAGACCCAGTACTTC
CDR3: CASSQGIQEMETQYF
V: TRBV4-1
D: NA
size: few
J: TRBJ2-5

DNA: TGTGCCAGCAGCGGGGAAGAGACCCAGTACTTC
CDR3: CASSGEETQYF
V: TRBV5-4
D: NA
size: NA
J: TRBJ2-5

DNA: TGTGCCAGCAGTTACTCCGGGGCCAATGAGCAGTTCTTC
CDR3: CASSYSGANEQFF
V: TRBV6-5
D: NA
size: many
J: TRBJ2-1

DNA: TGTGCCAGCACCCGTCCACCGGGGGACACTGAAGCTTTCTTT
CDR3: CASTRPPGDTEAFF
V: TRBV6-2/TRBV6-3
D: NA
size: NA
J: TRBJ1-1

DNA: TGTGCCAGTAGTCTCGGTCCTGCCGGGGAGCTGTTTTTT
CDR3: CASSLGPAGELFF
V: TRBV19
D: NA
size: few
J: TRBJ2-2

DNA: TGTGCCAGCAGTTTACCTGCGGGGGGACCAGATACGCAGTATTTT
CDR3: CASSLPAGGPDTQYF
V: TRBV27
D: TRBD2
size: NA
J: TRBJ2-3

DNA: TGTGCCAGCGGCCTTGAGGACAGGCCCTCCTACGAGCAGTACTTC
CDR3: CASGLEDRPSYEQYF
V: TRBV5-8
D: TRBD1
size: NA
J: TRBJ2-7

DNA: TGTGCCAGCAGCGTAGGAGGGGGCACAGAGACCCAGTACTTC
CDR3: CASSVGGGTETQYF
V: TRBV9
D: TRBD1
size: NA
J: TRBJ2-5

DNA: TGTGCCAGCAGCCCCGACAGGGGGCCCCAAGAGACCCAGTACTTC
CDR3: CASSPDRGPQETQYF
V: TRBV6-2/TRBV6-3
D: TRBD1
size: few
J: TRBJ2-5

DNA: TGTGCCAGCAGTTACTCCAGGGAGACCCAGTACTTC
CDR3: CASSYSRETQYF
V: TRBV6-2/TRBV6-3
D: NA
size: NA
J: TRBJ2-5

DNA: TGTGCCAGCAGCTTTGTGGGCAGGGGGATGAACAATGAGCAGTTCTTC
CDR3: CASSFVGRGMNNEQFF
V: TRBV7-9
D: TRBD1
size: NA
J: TRBJ2-1

DNA: TGTGCCAGCAGCTTAACAACTAATGAAAAACTGTTTTTT
CDR3: CASSLTTNEKLFF
V: TRBV11-2
D: NA
size: NA
J: TRBJ1-4

DNA: TGCAGTGCTAAGGGGACAGGGAAGCGGGATACGCAGTATTTT
CDR3: CSAKGTGKRDTQYF
V: TRBV20-1
D: TRBD1
size: few
J: TRBJ2-3

DNA: TGTGCCAGCGGCCCTGGAGCCAAAAACATTCAGTACTTC
CDR3: CASGPGAKNIQYF
V: TRBV6-5
D: NA
size: few
J: TRBJ2-4

DNA: TGTGCCAGCAGTTACTACATAGCCCGGAACGAGCAGTACTTC
CDR3: CASSYYIARNEQYF
V: TRBV6-6
D: NA
size: NA
J: TRBJ2-7

DNA: TGTGCCAGCAGCCCAATCCCCCTGAACACTGAAGCTTTCTTT
CDR3: CASSPIPLNTEAFF
V: TRBV6-6
D: NA
size: few
J: TRBJ1-1

DNA: TGTGCCAGCAGCTTAGGAAGTGGCGCGGATTTTCTAGCCAAAAACATTCAGTACTTC
CDR3: CASSLGSGADFLAKNIQYF
V: TRBV7-8
D: NA
size: few
J: TRBJ2-4

DNA: TGTGCCAGCAGCCCCGGGACGGCTCAGCCGGCTGGAAACACCATATATTTT
CDR3: CASSPGTAQPAGNTIYF
V: TRBV9
D: NA
size: NA
J: TRBJ1-3

DNA: TGTGCCAGCAGTTTACAGGCCACCGGGGAGCTGTTTTTT
CDR3: CASSLQATGELFF
V: TRBV6-5
D: NA
size: NA
J: TRBJ2-2

DNA: TGTGCCAGCAGTAGCGTTGAGCAGTTCTTC
CDR3: CASSSVEQFF
V: TRBV11-2
D: NA
size: few
J: TRBJ2-1

DNA: TGTGCCAGCAGTTACGCCCTCGGGGAAAGCTCCTACAATGAGCAGTTCTTC
CDR3: CASSYALGESSYNEQFF
V: TRBV6-5
D: NA
size: few
J: TRBJ2-1

DNA: TGTGCCACCAGCAGTCGCGGCAGGGCCACTGAAGCTTTCTTT
CDR3: CATSSRGRATEAFF
V: TRBV15
D: NA
size: NA
J: TRBJ1-1

DNA: TGTGCCAGCGGGGGGACTAGCGGGGCCCCGTACCAAGAGACCCAGTACTTC
CDR3: CASGGTSGAPYQETQYF
V: TRBV9
D: TRBD2
size: few
J: TRBJ2-5

DNA: TGTGCCAGCAACCTACGACGCCGGGACGATGAGCAGTTCTTC
CDR3: CASNLRRRDDEQFF
V: TRBV6-5
D: NA
size: once
J: TRBJ2-1

DNA: TGCGCCAGCAGCTTGGAGGAACGACAGGGTATCCTGGGGACCCAGTACTTC
CDR3: CASSLEERQGILGTQYF
V: TRBV5-1
D: TRBD1
size: few
J: TRBJ2-5

DNA: TGCAGTGCTAGTATTGGACAGAACGTAGATGGCTACACCTTC
CDR3: CSASIGQNVDGYTF
V: TRBV20-1
D: NA
size: NA
J: TRBJ1-2

DNA: TGCGCCAGCAGCCTCGAAATCGGGACACCGCGCCAGCCCCAGCATTTT
CDR3: CASSLEIGTPRQPQHF
V: TRBV4-1
D: NA
size: NA
J: TRBJ1-5

DNA: TGTGCCAGCAGTTACTTCGGAAGCGGGGTAGGGGAGACCCAGTACTTC
CDR3: CASSYFGSGVGETQYF
V: TRBV6-5
D: TRBD2
size: few
J: TRBJ2-5

DNA: TGTGCCAGCAGCAAAAACATCAAAGGACTGAAGACGGTTGAGCAGTACTTC
CDR3: CASSKNIKGLKTVEQYF
V: TRBV21-1
D: NA
size: few
J: TRBJ2-7

DNA: TGTGCCAGCAGCCATAGAGGAAGCACCTACGAGCAGTACTTC
CDR3: CASSHRGSTYEQYF
V: TRBV6-6
D: NA
size: few
J: TRBJ2-7